This T cell receptor beta chain derives from a study of neoadjuvant anti-PD-1 for oral cavity cancer. Regarding time point: after neoadjuvant nivolumab, at surgical resection. Blood libraries mostly used about 500 ng genomic DNA, six replicates each. The method was immunoSEQ multiplex PCR; TCRdb's version includes in-frame clones alone and lacks a portion of them. The profile shows tens of thousands of clones, more than 75% of them singletons. Between the trimmed V and J ends, which lost 1 base and 1 base, there was a span of 4 bases. The CDR3 sequence is 13 residues long. CDR1 is SGHNT, CDR2 YENEEA, per germline.

This chain joins TRBV11-3 and TRBJ2-5, with D uncertain. This sequence was found in a person aged 40-85 years with oral cavity squamous cell carcinoma. This sample comprised PBMCs, obtained after nivolumab (anti-PD-1) treatment. The CDR3 region is CASSLGVQETQYF. CDR3 sequence (DNA): TGTGCCAGCAGCTTAGGGGTCCAAGAGACCCAGTACTTC.